This T cell receptor beta chain came from a study of shared clonotypes between healthy human individuals. Note on this clone: The sample has other DNA sequences that encode this CDR3 too.

The CDR3 contains 14 residues. Trimming shortened V by 2 bases and J by 3 bases, and 8 bases separated the two germline ends. CDR1 is PRHDT, CDR2 FYEKMQ, per germline (reference sequence). The assay was immunoSEQ multiplex PCR, and TCRdb's table has in-frame clones only and misses some. The repertoire consists of about 2.3 million clones, with approximately 93% occurring once and the leading ten covering roughly 0.36%. The chain is built from TRBV13 and TRBJ1-3, with a tentative D call TRBD1 (5 bases). The material sequenced was naive CD4+ T cells from PBMCs. Documented subset: CD45RA+ positively selected. The receptor was isolated from a man aged 18 to 35 in good health. Some clones in this sample may be carry-over from other donors' samples. The CDR3 region is CASSLTGGGNTIYF. The DNA of the CDR3 is TGTGCCAGCAGCTTAACAGGAGGTGGAAACACCATATATTTT.